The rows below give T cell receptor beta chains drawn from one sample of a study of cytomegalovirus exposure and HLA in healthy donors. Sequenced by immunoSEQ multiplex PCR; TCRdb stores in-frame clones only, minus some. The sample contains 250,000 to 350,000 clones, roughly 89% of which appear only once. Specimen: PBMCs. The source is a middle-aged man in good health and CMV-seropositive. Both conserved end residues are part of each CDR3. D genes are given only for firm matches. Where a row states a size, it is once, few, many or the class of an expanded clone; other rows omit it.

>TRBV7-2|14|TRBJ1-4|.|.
TGTGCCAGCAGCTTAGATCGGGGGAATGAAAAACTGTTTTTT
CASSLDRGNEKLFF
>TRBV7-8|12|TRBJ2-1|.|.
TGTGCCAGCAGCCCAGAGGGCAATGAGCAGTTCTTC
CASSPEGNEQFF
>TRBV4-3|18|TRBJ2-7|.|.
TGCGCCAGCAGCCAGATGCTGATAGGGGCCAGGGAGGGGGACGAGCAGTACTTC
CASSQMLIGAREGDEQYF
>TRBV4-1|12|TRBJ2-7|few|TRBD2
TGCGCCAGCAGCCAAGGACTAGCGGAGCAGTACTTC
CASSQGLAEQYF
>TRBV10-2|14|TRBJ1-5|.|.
TGCGCCAGCAGTGAATCCGGTAGCAATCAGCCCCAGCATTTT
CASSESGSNQPQHF
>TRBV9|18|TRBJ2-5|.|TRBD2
TGTGCCAGCAGCGTCTCGGTGGGCACTAGCGGGCCCGGAGAGACCCAGTACTTC
CASSVSVGTSGPGETQYF
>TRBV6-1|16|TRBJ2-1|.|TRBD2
TGTGCCAGCAGTGACCACTTAGCGGGACCAAACAATGAGCAGTTCTTC
CASSDHLAGPNNEQFF
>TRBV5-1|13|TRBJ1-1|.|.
TGCGCCAGCAGCTTGACAGGTTACACTGAAGCTTTCTTT
CASSLTGYTEAFF
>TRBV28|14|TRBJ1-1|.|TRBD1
TGTGCCAGCAGGTTCACCGGGACAGGGACTGAAGCTTTCTTT
CASRFTGTGTEAFF
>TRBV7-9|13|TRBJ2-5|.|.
TGTGCCAGCAGCTTAACAGGGAAAGAGACCCAGTACTTC
CASSLTGKETQYF
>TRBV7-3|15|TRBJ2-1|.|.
TGTGCCAGCAGCTTAAGGGGAGGACCTTACAATGAGCAGTTCTTC
CASSLRGGPYNEQFF
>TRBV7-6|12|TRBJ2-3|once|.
TGTGCCAGCTCCGACACCACAGATACGCAGTATTTT
CASSDTTDTQYF
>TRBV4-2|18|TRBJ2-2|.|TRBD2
TGTGCCAGCAGCCAAGATTGGACTAGCGGTGGGAGGACCGGGGAGCTGTTTTTT
CASSQDWTSGGRTGELFF
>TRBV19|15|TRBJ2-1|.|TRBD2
TGTGCCAGTAGCGGGAGGGCCCCAACCTACAATGAGCAGTTCTTC
CASSGRAPTYNEQFF
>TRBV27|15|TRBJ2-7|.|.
TGTGCCAGCAGTCAAGGGAGCGGTCCGCACTACGAGCAGTACTTC
CASSQGSGPHYEQYF
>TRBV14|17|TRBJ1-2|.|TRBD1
TGTGCCAGCAGCCAAGTTGGAAGGGGGCCCTCTAACTATGGCTACACCTTC
CASSQVGRGPSNYGYTF
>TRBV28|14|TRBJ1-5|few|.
TGTGCCAGCCAAGAAGGGGGGGGTAACCAGCCCCAGCATTTT
CASQEGGGNQPQHF
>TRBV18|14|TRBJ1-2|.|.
TGTGCCAGCTCACCCTCAGGGGTTGACTATGGCTACACCTTC
CASSPSGVDYGYTF
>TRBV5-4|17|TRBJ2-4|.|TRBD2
TGTGCCAGCAGCTTCCACCCCGGTTCTAGCGGGAGGGACATTCAGTACTTC
CASSFHPGSSGRDIQYF
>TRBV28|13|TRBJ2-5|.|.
TGTGCCAGCAGTTCAGGGAACCAAGAGACCCAGTACTTC
CASSSGNQETQYF
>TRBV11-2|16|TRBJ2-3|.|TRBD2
TGTGCCAGCAGCCCCGGGACTAGCGGTGTCACAGATACGCAGTATTTT
CASSPGTSGVTDTQYF
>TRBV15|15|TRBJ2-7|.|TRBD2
TGTGCCACCAGCAGAGATAGCGGGAGTGTAGGCGAGCAGTACTTC
CATSRDSGSVGEQYF
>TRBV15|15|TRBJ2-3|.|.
TGTGCCACCAGCAGAGACGCCCGAAGGGGGGATACGCAGTATTTT
CATSRDARRGDTQYF
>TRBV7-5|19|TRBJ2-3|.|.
TGTGCCAGAAGCTTAGTGGGACTAGCGGGAGGGCCTCGGTTAGATACGCAGTATTTT
CARSLVGLAGGPRLDTQYF
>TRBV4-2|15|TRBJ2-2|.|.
TGTGCCAGCAGCCAAGGAGGCGAGGACACCGGGGAGCTGTTTTTT
CASSQGGEDTGELFF
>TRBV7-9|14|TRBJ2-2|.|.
TGTGCCAGCAGCTTAGTGTTTGGGGGCGGCGAGCTGTTTTTT
CASSLVFGGGELFF
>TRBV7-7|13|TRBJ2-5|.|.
TGTGCTAGCAGCTTAGAACTAGCTGGGACCCAGTACTTC
CASSLELAGTQYF
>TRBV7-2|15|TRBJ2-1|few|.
TGTGCCAGCAGCTCAGGGGATGAGGGGCACAATGAGCAGTTCTTC
CASSSGDEGHNEQFF
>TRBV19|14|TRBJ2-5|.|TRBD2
TGTGCCAGTAGCCCGTTAGCGGGAGGAGAGACCCAGTACTTC
CASSPLAGGETQYF
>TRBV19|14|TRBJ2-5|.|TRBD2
TGTGCCAGTCGTAGCGGGAGGCTCCAAGAGACCCAGTACTTC
CASRSGRLQETQYF
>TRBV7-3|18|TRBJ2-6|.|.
TGTGCCAGCAGCACACCTGGTGGTGACAGCTCTGGGGCCAACGTCCTGACTTTC
CASSTPGGDSSGANVLTF
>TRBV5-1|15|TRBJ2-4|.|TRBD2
TGCGCCAGCAGCTTGGCCCATCTAGCGGACCGTATTCAGTACTTC
CASSLAHLADRIQYF
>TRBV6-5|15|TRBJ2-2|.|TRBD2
TGTGCCAGCGGCATAGCGGGAGGGCTAACCGGGGAGCTGTTTTTT
CASGIAGGLTGELFF
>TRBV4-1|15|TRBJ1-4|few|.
TGCGCCAGCAGCCAAACCACTACGGAGTATGAAAAACTGTTTTTT
CASSQTTTEYEKLFF
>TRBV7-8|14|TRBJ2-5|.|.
TGTGCCAGCAGCTTCGGGCTAGCAGGAGAGACCCAGTACTTC
CASSFGLAGETQYF
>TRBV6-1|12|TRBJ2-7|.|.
TGTGCCAGCAGCGGCGGCTCCTACGAGCAGTACTTC
CASSGGSYEQYF
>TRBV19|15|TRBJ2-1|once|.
TGTGCCAGTAGTCGGCCCCCCGGGGGCTACAATGAGCAGTTCTTC
CASSRPPGGYNEQFF
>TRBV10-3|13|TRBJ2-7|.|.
TGTGCCATCAGTGATTACGGGAGATTGGAGCAGTACTTC
CAISDYGRLEQYF
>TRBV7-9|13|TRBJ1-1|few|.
TGTGCCACCTTGGCGGTGTTGAACACTGAAGCTTTCTTT
CATLAVLNTEAFF